These 15 T cell receptor beta chains came from one sample sequenced in a study of blood T cell repertoires in COVID-19. Using immunoSEQ multiplex PCR, the repertoire was profiled, and TCRdb retains in-frame clones only, with some absent. This sample yields over 150,000 clones, of which less than 90% are seen a single time; roughly an eighth belongs to the top ten. Sequencing was done on a sample of peripheral blood. Receptor source: a man younger than 30 with active or convalescent COVID-19.

The chain links TRBV5-8 to TRBJ2-7; TRBD1 agrees at 9 bases. The J segment lost 2 bases and the V segment lost 3 bases, leaving 6 bases of the junction unmatched. CDR1 is SGHTS and CDR2 is YDEGEE in the germline V gene. The CDR3 extends over 15 amino acids. The CDR3 reads CASSYVGTGTYEQYF. CDR3 nucleotide sequence: TGTGCCAGCAGCTATGTCGGGACAGGGACCTACGAGCAGTACTTC.

V usage is TRBV7-3 and J usage is TRBJ1-1; TRBD1 might be the D (5 bases). V was cut by 1 base and J by 2 bases, with 14 bases left in between. CDR1 SGHTA and CDR2 FQGTGA come from the germline V gene. This CDR3 is 16 amino acids long. CDR3 protein: CASSLNGGGINTEAFF. The CDR3, as DNA: TGTGCCAGCAGCTTAAATGGCGGGGGGATCAACACTGAAGCTTTCTTT. The entire variable domain, with the rest obtained from reference TRBV7-3 and TRBJ1-1, is as follows: GAGVSQTPSNKVTEKGKYVELRCDPISGHTALYWYRQSLGQGPEFLIYFQGTGAADDSGLPNDRFFAVRPEGSVSTLKIQRTERGDSAVYLCASSLNGGGINTEAFFGQGTRLTVV.

The chain links TRBV27 to TRBJ2-5, with D maybe TRBD1 (6 bases). The V and J ends lost 6 bases and 9 bases respectively, with 20 bases between them. Germline V lookup: CDR1 MNHEY, CDR2 SMNVEV (reference sequence). CDR3 size: 14 residues. Written as DNA, the CDR3 is TGTGCCAGCAGCCCAGACACCGCCCAGGGGCCCCAGTACTTC. This translates into CASSPDTAQGPQYF.

The J gene is TRBJ1-5, the V gene TRBV6-5; 11 bases are a match to TRBD1. CDR3 length: 15 residues. With V trimmed by 6 bases and J by 7 bases, 8 bases remained unmatched. Germline V lookup: CDR1 MNHEY, CDR2 SVGAGI. Here the CDR3 reads CASRLGTGGTQPQHF. CDR3 bases: TGTGCCAGCAGATTGGGGACAGGGGGTACGCAGCCCCAGCATTTT.

This chain links TRBV2 with TRBJ1-2, with TRBD1 matching over 7 bases. V shed 5 bases, J shed 7 bases, and the junction held 1 base outside the gene matches. Germline V gene lookup returns CDR1 SNHLY and CDR2 FYNNEI. This CDR3 has 11 residues. The CDR3 bases are TGTGCCAGCAGTCAGGGGGGTGGCTACACCTTC. It specifies CASSQGGGYTF.

The V gene is TRBV7-3, the J gene TRBJ2-2; TRBD1 matches at 7 bases. Germline values: CDR1 SGHTA, CDR2 FQGTGA. Germline trimming cut 1 base from V and 3 bases from J; bases unmatched to any gene: 5. The CDR3 loop spans 16 amino acids. The CDR3 sequence: CASSLRPGTDTGELFF. As DNA, the CDR3 is TGTGCCAGCAGCTTAAGGCCCGGGACAGACACCGGGGAGCTGTTTTTT.

For this clone: This sample includes further DNA sequences coding for the same CDR3. The chain is built from TRBV7-9 and TRBJ1-2, with TRBD1 matching 7 bases. V lost 3 bases, J lost 4 bases, and 5 bases stayed unmatched. Germline values: CDR1 SEHNR, CDR2 FQNEAQ (reference sequence). The CDR3 covers 14 residues. CDR3: CASSLEYRGYGYTF. The CDR3 DNA sequence: TGTGCCAGCAGCTTGGAATACAGGGGCTATGGCTACACCTTC. Together with reference TRBV7-9 and TRBJ1-2, the CDR3 gives the full variable domain: DTGVSQNPRHKITKRGQNVTFRCDPISEHNRLYWYRQTLGQGPEFLTYFQNEAQLEKSRLLSDRFSAERPKGSFSTLEIQRTEQGDSAMYLCASSLEYRGYGYTFGSGTRLTVV.

The rearrangement joins TRBV7-6 to TRBJ2-3, with D maybe TRBD1 (5 bases). The CDR3 length is 12 residues. Looked up from germline, CDR1 is SGHVS and CDR2 is FNYEAQ. V was trimmed by 5 bases and J by 6 bases, leaving 9 bases between them. The CDR3 nucleotides read TGTGCCAGCAGCCTACAGGAGGATACGCAGTATTTT. As protein: CASSLQEDTQYF.

V gene TRBV6-4 combines with J gene TRBJ2-5; maybe TRBD1 (6 bases). CDR3 length: 15 residues. Per germline, CDR1 MRHNA and CDR2 SNTAGT. Deletions cut 5 bases from V and 4 bases from J, with 17 bases between. The DNA of the CDR3 is TGTGCCAGCAGTCCCCGTGGGGGCGCGAGAGAGACCCAGTACTTC. This translates into CASSPRGGARETQYF.

The chain combines TRBV5-1 with TRBJ1-6; perhaps TRBD1 as D (6 bases). The germline V and J ends were trimmed by 5 bases and 8 bases, with 14 bases remaining between them. The CDR3 totals 14 residues. The V gene's germline CDR1 is SGHRS and CDR2 YFSETQ. CDR3 region: CASRVDSGDSPLHF. CDR3 DNA: TGCGCCAGCAGGGTGGACAGCGGGGATTCACCCCTCCACTTT. Looking up the rest from reference TRBV5-1 and TRBJ1-6 gives the full variable domain: KAGVTQTPRYLIKTRGQQVTLSCSPISGHRSVSWYQQTPGQGLQFLFEYFSETQRNKGNFPGRFSGRQFSNSRSEMNVSTLELGDSALYLCASRVDSGDSPLHFGNGTRLTVT.

This clone was seen only a few times. The rearrangement joins TRBV6-5 to TRBJ1-5; D call uncertain. This CDR3 is 13 amino acids long. Germline V lookup: CDR1 MNHEY, CDR2 SVGAGI. Trimming stripped 0 bases from V and 7 bases from J, with 7 bases between. CDR3 protein: CASSYSRGQPQHF. CDR3 nucleotides: TGTGCCAGCAGTTACTCACGGGGACAGCCCCAGCATTTT.

The table lists this clone with many counts. The chain combines TRBV19 with TRBJ2-7, with 7 bases aligning to TRBD2. The CDR3 is 16 residues long. Germline lookup yields CDR1 LNHDA and CDR2 SQIVND (reference sequence). J was trimmed by 2 bases and V by 3 bases; bases with no gene match: 10. The CDR3 region is CASSMFPASGTYEQYF. DNA for the CDR3: TGTGCCAGTAGTATGTTCCCGGCTAGCGGAACCTACGAGCAGTACTTC.

In its sample, this clone was seen many times. The V and J genes are TRBV5-5 and TRBJ2-1, with 7 bases lining up with TRBD2. The V and J ends lost 2 bases and 5 bases, in that order; junction bases with no gene match: 7. Germline CDR1 reads SGHKS; CDR2 reads YYEKEE (reference sequence). This CDR3 spans 15 amino acids. The CDR3, as DNA: TGTGCCAGCAGCTTCCCCGGGACTACGAACAATGAGCAGTTCTTC. Translating it yields CASSFPGTTNNEQFF.

This chain links TRBV18 with TRBJ2-7; weak D call: TRBD1 (6 bases). CDR3 size: 17 residues. Trimming pared 0 bases from V and 0 bases from J, leaving 15 bases between. Germline V lookup: CDR1 KGHSH, CDR2 LQKENI. CDR3: CASSPPGQLYSSYEQYF. The CDR3 DNA sequence: TGTGCCAGCTCACCACCCGGACAGCTTTATAGCTCCTACGAGCAGTACTTC.

Turning to this clone: The sample contains more than one DNA sequence encoding this CDR3. The V call is TRBV19, the J call TRBJ2-5; 7 bases are shared with TRBD2. This CDR3 spans 15 amino acids. The ends lost 1 base at V and 5 bases at J; junction bases unmatched: 7. Germline CDR1 is LNHDA and CDR2 is SQIVND (reference sequence). CDR3 in amino acids: CASSIGGGPRETQYF. The CDR3 coding sequence is TGTGCCAGTAGTATAGGCGGGGGACCAAGGGAGACCCAGTACTTC.